Below, 3 T cell receptor beta chains from the same sample are listed, as sequenced in a study of blood T cell repertoires in COVID-19. Sequencing was performed with immunoSEQ multiplex PCR; in TCRdb, only in-frame clones are kept and a portion is missing. Seen here are tens of thousands of clones, approximately 85% observed once, and the top ten hold roughly 15%. Sequencing was carried out using peripheral blood. The origin of the receptors is a human donor in a cohort sampled during active COVID-19.

V and J are TRBV7-8 and TRBJ2-7; 9 bases agree with TRBD1. J was trimmed by 7 bases and V by 1 base; bases with no gene match: 8. The V gene's germline CDR1 is SGHVS and CDR2 FQNEAQ. This CDR3 contains 15 residues. The CDR3 reads CASSLGGQGLGEQYF. CDR3 sequence (DNA): TGTGCCAGCAGCTTAGGGGGACAGGGTCTCGGGGAGCAGTACTTC.

This clone was counted between two and nine times. J is TRBJ1-1 and V is TRBV5-1, with 8 bases lining up with TRBD1. V lost 4 bases, J lost 5 bases, and 10 bases stayed unmatched. The CDR3 sequence is 15 residues long. Looked up from germline, CDR1 is SGHRS and CDR2 is YFSETQ. The CDR3 reads CASSRSPGQGTEAFF. CDR3 coding DNA: TGCGCCAGCAGCCGCAGCCCAGGACAGGGAACTGAAGCTTTCTTT. Full variable domain (remainder filled in from reference TRBV5-1 and TRBJ1-1): KAGVTQTPRYLIKTRGQQVTLSCSPISGHRSVSWYQQTPGQGLQFLFEYFSETQRNKGNFPGRFSGRQFSNSRSEMNVSTLELGDSALYLCASSRSPGQGTEAFFGQGTRLTVV.

CDR3 loop: CASDSLLYGYTF. CDR3 DNA sequence: TGTGCCAGCGACAGCCTCTTATATGGCTACACCTTC. V and J are TRBV27 and TRBJ1-2; weak D call: TRBD1 (5 bases). The V gene lost 8 bases and the J gene lost 5 bases, with 12 bases spanning the gap. The germline V gene has CDR1 MNHEY and CDR2 SMNVEV (reference sequence). This CDR3 spans 12 amino acids.